The text below deals with one T cell receptor (beta chain). This record belongs to a study of T cell changes during pregnancy in multiple sclerosis. Sequencing was performed with immunoSEQ multiplex PCR; in TCRdb, only in-frame clones are kept and a portion is missing. The sample holds over 55,000 clones, 80% to 90% seen once. Trimming took 4 bases from V and 6 from J, leaving 17 bases between them. The germline CDR1 and CDR2 sequences are SQVTM and ANQGSEA. The CDR3 runs to 14 residues. The sample was peripheral blood, taken in the first trimester of pregnancy. This chain joins TRBV29-1 and TRBJ2-3; weak D call: TRBD1 (7 bases). The clonotype originates from a female donor with multiple sclerosis, enrolled in a pregnancy study. CDR3 DNA sequence: TGCAGCGTTGCCCAGGGGGGTACCGGGGATACGCAGTATTTT. Translating it yields CSVAQGGTGDTQYF.